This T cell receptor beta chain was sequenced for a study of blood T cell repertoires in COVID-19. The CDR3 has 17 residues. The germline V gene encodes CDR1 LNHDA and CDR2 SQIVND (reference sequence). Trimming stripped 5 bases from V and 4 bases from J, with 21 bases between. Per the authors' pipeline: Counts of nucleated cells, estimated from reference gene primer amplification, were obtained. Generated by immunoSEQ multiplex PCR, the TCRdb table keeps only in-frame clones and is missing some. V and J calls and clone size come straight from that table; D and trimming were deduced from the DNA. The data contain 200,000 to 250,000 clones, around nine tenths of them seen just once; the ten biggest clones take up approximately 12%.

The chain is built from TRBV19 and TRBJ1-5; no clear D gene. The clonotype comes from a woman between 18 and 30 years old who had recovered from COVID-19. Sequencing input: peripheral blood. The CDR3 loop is CASSAKRDFGRNQPQHF. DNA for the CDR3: TGTGCCAGTAGTGCAAAGAGGGATTTCGGAAGGAATCAGCCCCAGCATTTT.